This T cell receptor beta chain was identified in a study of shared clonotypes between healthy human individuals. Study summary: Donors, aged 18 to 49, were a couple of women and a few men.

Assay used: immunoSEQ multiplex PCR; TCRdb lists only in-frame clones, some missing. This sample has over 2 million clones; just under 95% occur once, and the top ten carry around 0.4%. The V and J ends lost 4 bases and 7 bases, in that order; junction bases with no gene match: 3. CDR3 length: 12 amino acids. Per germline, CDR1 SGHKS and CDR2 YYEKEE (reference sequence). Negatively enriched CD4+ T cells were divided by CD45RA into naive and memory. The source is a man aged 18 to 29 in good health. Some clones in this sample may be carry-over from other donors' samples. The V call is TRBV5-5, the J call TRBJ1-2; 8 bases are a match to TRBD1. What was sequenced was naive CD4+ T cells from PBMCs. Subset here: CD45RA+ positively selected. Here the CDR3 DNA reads TGTGCCAGCAGCGACACAGGGGGTGGCTACACCTTC. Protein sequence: CASSDTGGGYTF.